This note documents a single TCR beta chain sequence. Its cognate antigen is unknown. This sample is drawn from a study of CD8 T cells in Susac syndrome. cDNA came from approximately 0.5 to 1 ug RNA primed by random hexamers. TCR beta CDR3 was amplified by immunoSEQ covering 54 Vbeta and 13 Jbeta. One entry per CDR3 protein results from TCRdb running MiXCR on the immunoSEQ multiplex PCR reads. Of about 200,000 distinct CDR3 sequences in the sample, 85% to 95% were seen once. Whole-study results and caveats: The study's TCR sequencing and HLA analysis covered a relatively small number of individuals, and the study acknowledged this.

Healthy donors acted as controls, with matching for age and sex. It was negative isolation that provided the CD8+ and CD4+ T cells, whereas TEMRA cells were enriched by FACS. This TCR came from a human donor in good health. Sequenced: CD4+ T cells from PBMCs.

The CDR3 bases are TGCAGTGCTGGCCTGACTGGATCTTACGAGCAGTACTTC. Its translation: CSAGLTGSYEQYF. The rearrangement links TRBV20-1 to TRBJ2-7, with D uncertain. There are 13 residues in the CDR3. V lost 5 bases and J 4 bases, leaving 15 bases between the germline ends. Germline CDR1 DFQATT, CDR2 SNEGSKA (reference sequence).